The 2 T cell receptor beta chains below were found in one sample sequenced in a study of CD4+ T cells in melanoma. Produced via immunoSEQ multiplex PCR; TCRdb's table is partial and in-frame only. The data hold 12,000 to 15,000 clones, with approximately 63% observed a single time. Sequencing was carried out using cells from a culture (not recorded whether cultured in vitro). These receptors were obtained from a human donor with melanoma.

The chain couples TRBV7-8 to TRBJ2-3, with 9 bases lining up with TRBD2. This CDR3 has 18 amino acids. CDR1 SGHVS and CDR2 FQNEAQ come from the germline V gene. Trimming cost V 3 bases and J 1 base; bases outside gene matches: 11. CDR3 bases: TGTGCCAGCAGCTTTAGGGAGCGGGGGGTAAGAGGCACAGATACGCAGTATTTT. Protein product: CASSFRERGVRGTDTQYF.

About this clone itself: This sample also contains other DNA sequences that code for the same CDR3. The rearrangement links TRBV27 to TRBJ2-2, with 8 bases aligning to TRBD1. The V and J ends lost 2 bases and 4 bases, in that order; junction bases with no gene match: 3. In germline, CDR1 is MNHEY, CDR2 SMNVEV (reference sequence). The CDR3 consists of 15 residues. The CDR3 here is CASSLGTGPTGELFF. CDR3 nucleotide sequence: TGTGCCAGCAGTTTAGGGACAGGCCCCACCGGGGAGCTGTTTTTT.